The sequence of this T cell receptor beta chain was determined in a study of control samples from healthy donors and cancer patients. The germline CDR1 and CDR2 sequences are ENHRY and SYGVKD. The V and J ends lost 8 bases and 2 bases, in that order; junction bases with no gene match: 1. The CDR3 totals 12 residues. TCRdb's copy holds only in-frame clones and misses some; the assay was immunoSEQ multiplex PCR. Of some 150,000 clones listed, approximately 94% were seen once; the top ten hold around 13%. This clonotype originated in a man aged 60 to 69 with colorectal cancer. J is TRBJ2-3 and V is TRBV10-3; 7 bases are shared with TRBD2. The sequenced sample consisted of PBMCs. This chain's CDR3 is CAIGGDTDTQYF. DNA of the CDR3: TGTGCCATCGGGGGGGACACAGATACGCAGTATTTT.